This is a list of T cell receptor beta chains from one sample in a study of regulatory T cells in long-lasting Graves disease. TCRdb passed the multiplex PCR reads through MiXCR, listing each CDR3 protein once. This table has some 370,000 distinct CDR3 sequences, more than 20% appearing once. Sample: peripheral blood mononuclear cells (PBMCs), taken when the disease was refractory, from a patient treated with antithyroid drugs. The source of these receptors is a woman between 40 and 55 years old with Graves disease. Both conserved end residues are part of each CDR3. D genes are given only for firm matches. Expanded clones get a size class; other rows say once, few or many, or leave the size out.

TRBJ2-6 | TRBV6-1 | . | . | CASSEASGANVLTF | TGTGCCAGCAGTGAAGCCTCCGGGGCCAACGTCCTGACTTTC
TRBJ2-5 | TRBV3-1 | . | many | CASSQDPRGEETQYF | TGTGCCAGCAGCCAAGATCCCAGGGGCGAAGAGACCCAGTACTTC
TRBJ2-1 | TRBV20-1 | TRBD2 | . | CSARSLAGANEQFF | TGCAGTGCTAGAAGTCTAGCGGGGGCCAATGAGCAGTTCTTC
TRBJ1-3 | TRBV9 | TRBD1 | . | CASSATGTGNTIYF | TGTGCCAGCAGCGCGACAGGGACTGGAAACACCATATATTTT
TRBJ2-4 | TRBV20-1 | . | . | CSATGGKNIQYF | TGCAGTGCTACCGGGGGCAAAAACATTCAGTACTTC
TRBJ1-4 | TRBV2 | TRBD1 | many | CASTIPGTGDATNEKLFF | TGTGCCAGCACCATTCCCGGGACAGGCGACGCAACTAATGAAAAACTGTTTTTT
TRBJ1-2 | TRBV24-1 | TRBD1 | . | CATSPAGTGKGYTF | TGTGCCACCAGTCCTGCCGGGACAGGGAAAGGCTACACCTTC
TRBJ1-2 | TRBV5-8 | . | . | CASKIRGAGGYGYTF | TGTGCCAGCAAGATAAGGGGCGCAGGAGGGTATGGCTACACCTTC
TRBJ2-4 | TRBV19 | TRBD2 | . | CASTGLANENIQHF | TGTGCCAGTACCGGACTAGCGAATGAGAACATTCAGCACTTC
TRBJ2-5 | TRBV13 | . | few | CASSLEASEETQYF | TGTGCCAGCAGCTTAGAGGCTAGCGAAGAGACCCAGTACTTC
TRBJ1-1 | TRBV6-2/TRBV6-3 | . | few | CANSYSENTEAFF | TGTGCCAACAGTTACTCTGAGAACACTGAAGCTTTCTTT
TRBJ1-1 | TRBV10-3 | . | many | CAISGRDEAFF | TGTGCCATCTCGGGGCGGGATGAAGCTTTCTTT
TRBJ2-7 | TRBV27 | TRBD1 | many | CASSPRGLRAYEQYF | TGTGCCAGCAGTCCCAGGGGGCTACGGGCCTACGAGCAGTACTTC
TRBJ2-5 | TRBV18 | TRBD2 | . | CASSRTSGQETQYF | TGTGCCAGCTCACGGACTAGCGGCCAAGAGACCCAGTACTTC
TRBJ2-5 | TRBV7-2 | . | many | CASSLVSPETQYF | TGTGCCAGCAGCTTAGTCAGCCCCGAGACCCAGTACTTC
TRBJ2-7 | TRBV9 | . | few | CASSVTGLGYEQYF | TGTGCCAGCAGCGTAACGGGGCTGGGGTACGAGCAGTACTTC
TRBJ2-2 | TRBV5-6 | . | . | CASGPPGTSNTGELFF | TGTGCCAGCGGACCACCCGGGACTTCGAACACCGGGGAGCTGTTTTTT
TRBJ2-7 | TRBV13 | TRBD2 | many | CASSFGTSGMAYEQYF | TGTGCCAGCAGCTTCGGGACTAGCGGGATGGCCTACGAGCAGTACTTC
TRBJ2-1 | TRBV6-2/TRBV6-3 | TRBD2 | . | CASSELAGGPYNEQFF | TGTGCCAGCAGTGAATTGGCGGGAGGGCCCTACAATGAGCAGTTCTTC